This T cell receptor (beta chain) was sequenced for a study of blood T cell repertoires in COVID-19. Study context: T cells, B-cell-depleted T cells, or PBMCs provided the cDNA or gDNA that served as material.

The germline gives CDR1 SEHNR, CDR2 FQNEAQ (reference sequence). The CDR3 totals 15 residues. V was clipped by 5 bases and J by 5 bases, with 18 bases between them. Participant-reported clinical history was the basis for cohort assignment. The sample holds one count of this clone. Data came from immunoSEQ multiplex PCR; TCRdb stores just in-frame clones and leaves some out. Among 150,000 to 200,000 clones listed, about 90% were seen once. Specimen: PBMCs or T cells enriched from blood (not recorded which). This receptor was taken from a woman aged 50 to 60 who had recovered from COVID-19. The gene calls are TRBV7-9 and TRBJ1-2; TRBD1 might be the D (6 bases). The CDR3 sequence: CASSTRWTAQYGYTF. The CDR3 DNA follows: TGTGCCAGCAGCACCAGATGGACAGCACAATATGGCTACACCTTC. Full variable domain (outside the CDR3, taken from reference TRBV7-9 and TRBJ1-2): DTGVSQNPRHKITKRGQNVTFRCDPISEHNRLYWYRQTLGQGPEFLTYFQNEAQLEKSRLLSDRFSAERPKGSFSTLEIQRTEQGDSAMYLCASSTRWTAQYGYTFGSGTRLTVV.